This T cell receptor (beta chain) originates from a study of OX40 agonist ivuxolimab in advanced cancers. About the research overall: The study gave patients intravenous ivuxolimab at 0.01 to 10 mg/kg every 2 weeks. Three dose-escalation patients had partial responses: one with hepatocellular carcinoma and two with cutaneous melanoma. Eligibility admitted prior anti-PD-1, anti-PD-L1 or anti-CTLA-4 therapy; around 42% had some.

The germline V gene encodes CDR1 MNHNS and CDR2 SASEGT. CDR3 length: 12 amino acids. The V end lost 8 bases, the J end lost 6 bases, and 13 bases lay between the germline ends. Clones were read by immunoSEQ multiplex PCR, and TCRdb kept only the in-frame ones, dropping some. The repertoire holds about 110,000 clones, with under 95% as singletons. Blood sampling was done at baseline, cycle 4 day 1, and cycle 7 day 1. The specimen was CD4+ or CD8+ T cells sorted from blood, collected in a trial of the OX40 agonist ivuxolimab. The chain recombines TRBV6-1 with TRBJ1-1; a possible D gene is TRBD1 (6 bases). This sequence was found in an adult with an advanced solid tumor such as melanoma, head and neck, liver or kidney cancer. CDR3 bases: TGTGCCAGCGGGCAGGGGTTCGCTGAAGCTTTCTTT. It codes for CASGQGFAEAFF.